These 26 T cell receptor beta chains were sequenced from one sample in a study of immune evolution from preneoplasia to lung adenocarcinoma. Libraries were prepared by immunoSEQ multiplex PCR; TCRdb keeps only in-frame clonotypes and omits some of them. The table has several thousand clones, over 60% seen once. The sample was FFPE minimally invasive lung adenocarcinoma tissue. The receptors originated from a person aged 60-79 years with lung adenocarcinoma.

This chain links TRBV10-3 with TRBJ1-3; 7 bases align to TRBD1. Germline V lookup: CDR1 ENHRY, CDR2 SYGVKD. The J segment lost 3 bases and the V segment lost 6 bases, leaving 5 bases of the junction unmatched. The CDR3 length is 14 residues. The DNA for the CDR3 is TGTGCCATCAGAACAGGGGAAGGTGGAAACACCATATATTTT. Amino acid sequence: CAIRTGEGGNTIYF.

This chain joins TRBV6-4 and TRBJ2-5; 12 bases align to TRBD2. Looked up from germline, CDR1 is MRHNA and CDR2 is SNTAGT. The junction had 2 bases not matched to a gene; V was cut back by 3 bases and J by 6 bases. The CDR3 covers 14 residues. The CDR3 region is CASSELAGGKTQYF. The DNA for the CDR3 is TGTGCCAGCAGTGAACTAGCGGGAGGAAAGACCCAGTACTTC.

The V call is TRBV5-1, the J call TRBJ2-3; D perhaps matches TRBD1 (6 bases). CDR1 and CDR2 (germline): SGHRS, YFSETQ. Trimming removed 0 bases at V and 3 bases at J, with 11 bases between. The CDR3 has 15 amino acids. The CDR3 region has the DNA TGCGCCAGCAGCTTGGCAGGGGCTGAAACAGATACGCAGTATTTT. Translated: CASSLAGAETDTQYF.

The chain recombines TRBV10-2 with TRBJ2-2; 8 bases are a match to TRBD2. Germline loops: CDR1 WSHSY, CDR2 SAAADI. Germline trimming cut 7 bases from V and 0 bases from J; bases unmatched to any gene: 16. The CDR3 extends over 19 amino acids. CDR3 coding DNA: TGCGCCAGCACCCGAAAAGTAGCGGGGAGCCCCGCGAACACCGGGGAGCTGTTTTTT. This sequence encodes CASTRKVAGSPANTGELFF.

The sample holds one count of this clone. V gene TRBV5-4 combines with J gene TRBJ2-2; D is uncertain. CDR1 SGHNT and CDR2 YYREEE come from the germline V gene (reference sequence). Trimming pared 3 bases from V and 8 bases from J, leaving 17 bases between. The CDR3 extends over 15 amino acids. CDR3 sequence: CASSSTGPTLGELFF. CDR3 in DNA: TGTGCCAGCAGCTCAACCGGGCCCACATTGGGGGAGCTGTTTTTT.

The V call is TRBV18, the J call TRBJ2-7; 7 positions agree with TRBD1. Germline assignment: CDR1 KGHSH and CDR2 LQKENI. This CDR3 contains 14 residues. V gave up 4 bases and J gave up 4 bases; unmatched junction bases: 7. The CDR3 DNA reads as TGTGCCAGCTCACGCCGGGACAGTAATTACGAGCAGTACTTC. Translating gives CASSRRDSNYEQYF.

The genes are TRBV4-1 and TRBJ1-4; weak D call: TRBD1 (5 bases). The CDR3 runs to 14 residues. The ends were cut back, 4 bases at V and 6 bases at J, with 12 bases in the middle. CDR1 MGHRA and CDR2 YSYEKL come from the germline V gene. CDR3 sequence: CASSLGRGDEKLFF. In DNA, the CDR3 is TGCGCCAGCAGCCTAGGGCGGGGGGATGAAAAACTGTTTTTT.

The chain uses TRBV7-3 and TRBJ2-1; no clear D. V lost 5 bases and J lost 6, with 14 bases in between. There are 14 residues in the CDR3. Germline loops: CDR1 SGHTA, CDR2 FQGTGA. The DNA for the CDR3 is TGTGCCAGCAGCCCATTGTCCGGAACCAATGAGCAGTTCTTC. Translation gives CASSPLSGTNEQFF.

This clone was observed once. The V call is TRBV5-6, the J call TRBJ2-1; 7 bases align to TRBD2. CDR1 is SGHDT, CDR2 YYEEEE, per germline. The CDR3 consists of 16 residues. Trimming at V came to 4 bases and at J to 7 bases, leaving 14 bases not matched to a gene. The CDR3 region is CASSRVGLAARNEQFF. DNA for the CDR3: TGTGCCAGCAGCCGCGTCGGGCTAGCGGCGAGGAATGAGCAGTTCTTC.

In this sample, this clone turned up once. V gene TRBV12-2 combines with J gene TRBJ1-4; the table's TRBD1 call for D was not verified on the DNA. TRBV12-2 is shown as a pseudogene. The CDR3 totals 12 residues. CDR3 bases: TGTGCAAGTCGCTCCACAGGGTTGGGACTGTTTTTT. It is translated as CASRSTGLGLFF.

This chain links TRBV19 with TRBJ2-7; D is unresolved. CDR1 is LNHDA, CDR2 SQIVND, per germline (reference sequence). V was cut by 1 base and J by 6 bases, with 7 bases left in between. The CDR3 runs 12 residues. Written as DNA, the CDR3 is TGTGCCAGTAGTATAGCCAGTTCCGAGCAGTACTTC. As protein: CASSIASSEQYF.

The CDR3 protein is CASSLRALGTEAFF. CDR3 in DNA: TGTGCCAGCAGCCTCCGGGCTTTGGGAACTGAAGCTTTCTTT. The chain is built from TRBV7-3 and TRBJ1-1, with D unclear. Germline values: CDR1 SGHTA, CDR2 FQGTGA. V shed 5 bases and J shed 5 bases, with 15 bases lying between them. CDR3 length equals 14 residues.

CDR3 loop: CSGGASGVTDTQYF. As DNA, the CDR3 is TGCAGCGGGGGGGCTAGCGGGGTCACAGATACGCAGTATTTT. The chain employs TRBV29-1 and TRBJ2-3; 9 nucleotides match TRBD2. This CDR3 is built from 14 residues. Germline assignment: CDR1 SQVTM and CDR2 ANQGSEA. Trimming removed 7 bases from V and 2 bases from J; junction bases left unmatched: 7.

This chain links TRBV5-6 with TRBJ1-1; D remains unclear. CDR1 and CDR2 from the germline V gene are SGHDT and YYEEEE. The germline V and J ends were trimmed by 0 bases and 0 bases, with 6 bases remaining between them. The CDR3 covers 14 residues. The CDR3: CASSLVGLNTEAFF. The DNA for the CDR3 is TGTGCCAGCAGCTTGGTGGGATTGAACACTGAAGCTTTCTTT. The full variable domain, its missing parts supplied by reference TRBV5-6 and TRBJ1-1, is DAGVTQSPTHLIKTRGQQVTLRCSPKSGHDTVSWYQQALGQGPQFIFQYYEEEERQRGNFPDRFSGHQFPNYSSELNVNALLLGDSALYLCASSLVGLNTEAFFGQGTRLTVV.

CDR3 in amino acids: CAISEVSSGATQYF. The CDR3 DNA reads TGTGCCATCAGTGAAGTCTCCAGCGGGGCTACGCAGTATTTT. The chain joins TRBV10-3 to TRBJ2-3, with TRBD2 identical over 7 bases. The CDR3 runs to 14 residues. From germline, CDR1 is ENHRY and CDR2 SYGVKD. The junction had 8 bases not matched to a gene; V was cut back by 3 bases and J by 8 bases.

J is TRBJ2-2 and V is TRBV5-1, with unresolved D. Germline V lookup: CDR1 SGHRS, CDR2 YFSETQ. The V end lost 4 bases, the J end lost 5 bases, and 9 bases lay between the germline ends. There are 13 residues in the CDR3. CDR3 in DNA: TGCGCCAGCAGCCCCTCTCGGACCGGGGAGCTGTTTTTT. Protein: CASSPSRTGELFF.

The chain joins TRBV4-3 to TRBJ1-3; TRBD1 matches at 7 bases. Unmatched junction bases numbered 11, after V lost 1 base and J lost 8 bases. There are 16 residues in the CDR3. CDR1 and CDR2 (germline): LGHNA, YSLEER. In DNA form, the CDR3 reads TGCGCCAGCAGCCAAGGGGGACAGCGCGGTTGGGACACCATATATTTT. It is translated as CASSQGGQRGWDTIYF.

The V call is TRBV6-4, the J call TRBJ2-3; 11 nucleotides agree with TRBD2. The V gene's germline CDR1 is MRHNA and CDR2 SNTAGT. The CDR3 spans 15 residues. V lost 3 bases and J lost 1; bases outside the gene matches: 0. Here the CDR3 DNA reads TGTGCCAGCAGTGAGACTAGCGGGGGCACAGATACGCAGTATTTT. Protein: CASSETSGGTDTQYF.

The chain uses TRBV6-5 and TRBJ1-1; no clear D. CDR3 length: 14 amino acids. V was clipped by 1 base and J by 2 bases, with 8 bases between them. CDR1 MNHEY and CDR2 SVGAGI come from the germline V gene. The CDR3 loop is CASSYWRANTEAFF. The CDR3 DNA is TGTGCCAGCAGTTACTGGAGGGCTAACACTGAAGCTTTCTTT.

The chain joins TRBV6-1 to TRBJ2-1; TRBD1 is a possible D gene (8 bases). CDR3 length: 15 amino acids. Per germline, CDR1 MNHNS and CDR2 SASEGT. The ends were cut back, 5 bases at V and 5 bases at J, with 16 bases in the middle. CDR3 loop: CASSNGQGGNNEQFF. The DNA for the CDR3 is TGTGCCAGCAGTAATGGACAGGGAGGGAACAATGAGCAGTTCTTC.

This sequence joins TRBV10-3 and TRBJ2-7, with TRBD2 identical over 10 bases. The CDR3 sequence is 14 residues long. The J segment lost 6 bases and the V segment lost 6 bases, leaving 8 bases of the junction unmatched. Germline CDR1 reads ENHRY; CDR2 reads SYGVKD. The CDR3: CAIRYDTSGTEQYF. The CDR3 DNA is TGTGCCATCAGATACGATACTAGCGGGACCGAGCAGTACTTC.

The gene calls are TRBV2 and TRBJ2-1; a weak D match, TRBD1 (5 bases). The germline V gene has CDR1 SNHLY and CDR2 FYNNEI. V shed 9 bases and J shed 8 bases, with 17 bases lying between them. The CDR3 is made up of 13 amino acids. Here the CDR3 reads CASKQVPGYEQFF. The CDR3 bases are TGTGCCAGTAAACAGGTCCCAGGGTATGAGCAGTTCTTC.

This clone was counted only a few times. V is TRBV15 and J is TRBJ1-1; D gene unclear. Germline lookup yields CDR1 LNHNV and CDR2 YYDKDF (reference sequence). This CDR3 contains 14 residues. The V end was cut by 4 bases, the J end by 1 base, with 10 bases between. As DNA, the CDR3 is TGTGCCACCAGCACGGCAGTACCGAACACTGAAGCTTTCTTT. The encoded protein is CATSTAVPNTEAFF. The full variable domain, rest sourced from reference TRBV15 and TRBJ1-1, is DAMVIQNPRYQVTQFGKPVTLSCSQTLNHNVMYWYQQKSSQAPKLLFHYYDKDFNNEADTPDNFQSRRPNTSFCFLDIRSPGLGDTAMYLCATSTAVPNTEAFFGQGTRLTVV.

V gene TRBV7-3 combines with J gene TRBJ2-1, with D perhaps assigned TRBD1 or TRBD2 (5 bases each). V lost 6 bases to trimming and J lost 2 bases, with 20 bases between them. This CDR3 region has 17 residues. Germline CDR1 and CDR2: SGHTA and FQGTGA. The CDR3 protein is CASRLLRDRNTYNEQFF. The CDR3 DNA reads as TGTGCCAGCAGATTACTTCGGGACCGAAACACCTACAATGAGCAGTTCTTC.

This clone was detected a few times. This rearrangement joins TRBV5-6 to TRBJ2-1, with 8 bases matching TRBD2. The germline gives CDR1 SGHDT, CDR2 YYEEEE. V shed 2 bases, J shed 4 bases, and the junction held 11 bases outside the gene matches. This CDR3 spans 17 amino acids. CDR3 sequence: CASSLQGLAGFYNEQFF. The CDR3, as DNA: TGTGCCAGCAGCTTACAGGGTCTAGCGGGTTTTTACAATGAGCAGTTCTTC.

The chain joins TRBV7-9 to TRBJ1-2; maybe TRBD1 (5 bases). The CDR3 sequence is 17 residues long. V was trimmed by 3 bases and J by 0 bases, leaving 17 bases between them. Per germline, CDR1 SEHNR and CDR2 FQNEAQ (reference sequence). Here the CDR3 reads CASSFGLKGAANYGYTF. CDR3 in DNA: TGTGCCAGCAGCTTCGGGCTAAAAGGGGCCGCTAACTATGGCTACACCTTC.